The 32 T cell receptor beta chains given below trace back to one sample, sequenced in a study of human versus mouse CDR3 diversity and MHC coevolution. Libraries were prepared by immunoSEQ multiplex PCR; TCRdb keeps only in-frame clonotypes and omits some of them. This sample yields tens of thousands of clones, of which approximately 94% are seen a single time; 18% belongs to the top ten. Sequencing used naive CD4+ T cells from blood. Subset in this sample: CD45RO-negative CD62L-positive naive CD4 T cells. Every receptor here comes from a person in their 60s in good health.

The genes are TRBV6-5 and TRBJ1-1; D is possibly TRBD1 (6 bases). The CDR3 totals 14 residues. V dropped 5 bases and J dropped 5 bases, with 15 bases sitting between them. CDR1 and CDR2 from the germline V gene are MNHEY and SVGAGI. CDR3 amino acids: CASSKGNTGTEAFF. The CDR3 region has the DNA TGTGCCAGCAGTAAGGGTAATACAGGGACTGAAGCTTTCTTT.

The count of this clone is one. The chain employs TRBV29-1 and TRBJ2-5; possibly TRBD1 for D (5 bases). Trimming shortened V by 4 bases and J by 3 bases, and 9 bases separated the two germline ends. The CDR3 is 12 amino acids. Germline V gene data show CDR1 as SQVTM and CDR2 as ANQGSEA. The CDR3 nucleotides read TGCAGCGTTGGCAGGGCAGAAGAGACCCAGTACTTC. This codes for CSVGRAEETQYF.

The CDR3 DNA is TGTGCCATCAGACCTACAGGGACGAGCTCCTACAATGAGCAGTTCTTC. Encoded protein: CAIRPTGTSSYNEQFF. The chain carries TRBV10-3 and TRBJ2-1; a weak D match, TRBD1 (6 bases). The V end lost 6 bases, the J end lost 0 bases, and 15 bases lay between the germline ends. The CDR3 runs to 16 residues. The germline V gene encodes CDR1 ENHRY and CDR2 SYGVKD.

The genes are TRBV11-3 and TRBJ2-7; 10 bases agree with TRBD2. V lost 6 bases and J lost 2; bases outside the gene matches: 4. The CDR3 has 14 amino acids. Germline loops: CDR1 SGHNT, CDR2 YENEEA. CDR3 amino acids: CASSWTSGTYEQYF. As DNA, the CDR3 is TGTGCCAGCAGTTGGACTAGCGGAACCTACGAGCAGTACTTC. Full variable domain (missing parts from reference TRBV11-3 and TRBJ2-7): EAGVVQSPRYKIIEKKQPVAFWCNPISGHNTLYWYLQNLGQGPELLIRYENEEAVDDSQLPKDRFSAERLKGVDSTLKIQPAELGDSAVYLCASSWTSGTYEQYFGPGTRLTVT.

This chain connects TRBV6-4 to TRBJ2-2, with a tentative D call TRBD1 (5 bases). The CDR3 length is 13 residues. V was trimmed by 4 bases and J by 4 bases, leaving 7 bases between them. The germline gives CDR1 MRHNA, CDR2 SNTAGT. Here the CDR3 DNA reads TGTGCCAGCAGTGCACAGGTCACCGGGGAGCTGTTTTTT. Translating gives CASSAQVTGELFF.

This chain's CDR3 is CASSLGTGVTDTQYF. In DNA, the CDR3 is TGTGCCAGCAGCTTGGGGACAGGGGTCACAGATACGCAGTATTTT. The J gene is TRBJ2-3, the V gene TRBV7-9, with 10 bases lining up with TRBD1. CDR1 and CDR2 from the germline V gene are SEHNR and FQNEAQ (reference sequence). After removal of 3 bases from V and 2 bases from J, the junction contained 2 bases not matched to a gene. This CDR3 spans 15 amino acids.

This clone was found a few times. The chain is built from TRBV7-6 and TRBJ2-3, with TRBD2 matching 13 bases. The germline CDR1 and CDR2 sequences are SGHVS and FNYEAQ. J gave up 6 bases and V 4 bases, and 10 bases lay outside the gene matches. This CDR3 spans 17 amino acids. The CDR3 DNA reads TGTGCCAGCAGCTCCTACCCCGGGACTAGCGGGACGGATACGCAGTATTTT. Protein: CASSSYPGTSGTDTQYF.

This clone was counted a few times. The chain is built from TRBV10-3 and TRBJ2-7; 9 nucleotides align to TRBD1. V lost 6 bases and J lost 3; bases outside the gene matches: 18. The CDR3 totals 18 residues. Germline assignment: CDR1 ENHRY and CDR2 SYGVKD. As DNA, the CDR3 is TGTGCCATCAGCACCCCACCCGGGACAGGGATCGGTATCTACGAGCAGTACTTC. Its protein is CAISTPPGTGIGIYEQYF.

CDR3 region: CASSPRTGGNEKLFF. The CDR3 nucleotides read TGTGCCAGCAGTCCGCGGACAGGGGGAAATGAAAAACTGTTTTTT. The chain couples TRBV6-5 to TRBJ1-4, with 10 bases aligning to TRBD1. The germline gives CDR1 MNHEY, CDR2 SVGAGI. V dropped 5 bases and J dropped 5; count of bases not matched to a gene: 5. The CDR3 is 15 amino acids.

The chain combines TRBV10-1 with TRBJ2-1, with 8 bases that match TRBD1. The CDR3 has 14 amino acids. Germline V gene sequence: CDR1 WNHNN, CDR2 SYGVQD (reference sequence). The trim removed 5 bases at V and 5 bases at J, leaving 5 bases unmatched. This CDR3 is CASSSQGADNEQFF. The CDR3, as DNA: TGCGCCAGCAGTAGCCAGGGGGCGGACAATGAGCAGTTCTTC.

The chain carries TRBV19 and TRBJ2-7; TRBD1 matches at 7 bases. V trimming: 2 bases; J trimming: 6 bases; junction bases outside the gene matches: 13. Germline V lookup: CDR1 LNHDA, CDR2 SQIVND (reference sequence). The CDR3 extends over 16 amino acids. CDR3 nucleotide sequence: TGTGCCAGTAGTATAAGGGGACCGACAGGGCATGGCGAGCAGTACTTC. Protein product: CASSIRGPTGHGEQYF.

V usage is TRBV18 and J usage is TRBJ2-5; 11 nucleotides agree with TRBD1. The better agreement between TRBJ2-7 and the DNA end casts doubt on the J call. Germline V gene lookup returns CDR1 KGHSH and CDR2 LQKENI. This CDR3 is 17 amino acids long. CDR3 nucleotides: TGTGCCAGCTCACCCCTATCCCCGGGACAGGGGGCCTACGAGCAGTACTTC. Protein product: CASSPLSPGQGAYEQYF.

The chain links TRBV12-5 to TRBJ2-1; tentatively, D is TRBD2 (6 bases). V lost 8 bases and J lost 2, with 13 bases in between. CDR1 and CDR2 from the germline V gene are LGHNT and FRNRAP. This CDR3 contains 14 residues. CDR3 sequence reads: CASLRDSPYNEQFF. The CDR3 DNA follows: TGTGCTAGTTTGCGGGACTCCCCCTACAATGAGCAGTTCTTC.

This chain joins TRBV5-1 and TRBJ2-3, with 9 bases fitting TRBD2. Germline lookup yields CDR1 SGHRS and CDR2 YFSETQ. This CDR3 is built from 16 residues. J gave up 4 bases and V 1 base, and 7 bases lay outside the gene matches. CDR3 sequence: CASSLISGGRADTQYF. The CDR3 nucleotides are TGCGCCAGCAGCTTGATATCTGGCGGGAGGGCAGATACGCAGTATTTT.

The chain joins TRBV11-2 to TRBJ2-7; unclear D gene. Trimming removed 5 bases at V and 8 bases at J, with 13 bases between. Germline CDR1 reads SGHAT; CDR2 reads FQNNGV. This CDR3 is built from 12 residues. The CDR3 DNA reads as TGTGCCAGCAGCCCCCTGCGGTATCAGCAGTACTTC. It translates to CASSPLRYQQYF.

V gene TRBV7-9 combines with J gene TRBJ2-6; D uncertain. Germline CDR1 and CDR2: SEHNR and FQNEAQ (reference sequence). The CDR3 runs to 15 residues. The ends were cut back, 5 bases at V and 0 bases at J, with 8 bases in the middle. This chain's CDR3 is CASSAESSGANVLTF. The CDR3 nucleotides read TGTGCCAGCAGCGCCGAGAGCTCTGGGGCCAACGTCCTGACTTTC.

This clone has just one count. J is TRBJ2-3 and V is TRBV5-1; 7 bases match TRBD2. The CDR3 runs 14 residues. Trimming removed 5 bases from V and 6 bases from J; junction bases left unmatched: 9. CDR1 SGHRS and CDR2 YFSETQ come from the germline V gene. The CDR3 region has the DNA TGCGCCAGCAGATCAGTGGGAGGGATGGATACGCAGTATTTT. Translating gives CASRSVGGMDTQYF.

The J gene is TRBJ2-7, the V gene TRBV6-1; tentatively, D is TRBD2 (5 bases). The CDR3 runs to 14 residues. Trimming took off 4 bases at V and 1 base at J, with 11 bases between the two ends. CDR1 and CDR2 (germline): MNHNS, SASEGT. DNA for the CDR3: TGTGCCAGCAGTGGTATGCGGGCGTCCTACGAGCAGTACTTC. Translation: CASSGMRASYEQYF.

This chain links TRBV10-3 with TRBJ2-1; 8 nucleotides line up with TRBD2. This CDR3 has 15 amino acids. Germline CDR1 is ENHRY and CDR2 is SYGVKD. The junction had 12 bases not matched to a gene; V was cut back by 10 bases and J by 4 bases. The CDR3 is CATYVELADYNEQFF. The CDR3 bases are TGTGCCACCTACGTAGAACTAGCGGATTACAATGAGCAGTTCTTC.

This clone came up a few times. The rearrangement joins TRBV19 to TRBJ1-4; perhaps TRBD1 as D (5 bases). The length of the CDR3 is 13 residues. CDR1 is LNHDA and CDR2 is SQIVND in the germline V gene (reference sequence). Trimming cost V 10 bases and J 6 bases, with 15 bases left between them. The CDR3 sequence is CATSRGGYEKLFF. Here the CDR3 DNA reads TGTGCCACCTCACGGGGGGGGTATGAAAAACTGTTTTTT.

The gene calls are TRBV9 and TRBJ2-3; weak D call: TRBD2 (5 bases). V was cut by 3 bases and J by 6 bases, with 23 bases left in between. CDR1 is SGDLS and CDR2 is YYNGEE in the germline V gene. This CDR3 is 17 amino acids long. CDR3 nucleotide sequence: TGTGCCAGCAGCGCGGGAACTGGCGCCGAAAGTGGGGATACGCAGTATTTT. This translates into CASSAGTGAESGDTQYF.

This clone came up once. The V gene is TRBV7-3, the J gene TRBJ2-5, with 11 bases lining up with TRBD2. With 5 bases clipped from V and 5 bases from J, the junction kept 4 bases outside the gene matches. The CDR3 sequence is 14 residues long. The germline gives CDR1 SGHTA, CDR2 FQGTGA. CDR3 DNA: TGTGCCAGCAGCCCACGGACTAGCGGGGAGACCCAGTACTTC. Its translation is CASSPRTSGETQYF.

This clone was observed a single time. V and J are TRBV29-1 and TRBJ2-1; TRBD2 matches at 7 bases. This CDR3 spans 15 amino acids. Germline CDR1 and CDR2: SQVTM and ANQGSEA. With V trimmed by 3 bases and J by 4 bases, 9 bases remained unmatched. The CDR3 reads CSVDRGRDGYNEQFF. CDR3 sequence (DNA): TGCAGCGTTGATCGAGGGAGGGACGGTTACAATGAGCAGTTCTTC.

The chain recombines TRBV5-4 with TRBJ1-2; D remains ambiguous. Trimming removed 0 bases from V and 2 bases from J, with 8 bases in between. This CDR3 has 14 residues. Germline loops: CDR1 SGHNT, CDR2 YYREEE (reference sequence). As DNA, the CDR3 is TGTGCCAGCAGCTTGGGTAGGGAGAACTATGGCTACACCTTC. This sequence encodes CASSLGRENYGYTF.

This sequence joins TRBV11-3 and TRBJ2-7; 7 bases are a match to TRBD2. J was trimmed by 0 bases and V by 1 base; bases with no gene match: 3. The CDR3 covers 15 residues. Germline V gene sequence: CDR1 SGHNT, CDR2 YENEEA. The chain's CDR3 is CASSLGGSLSYEQYF. The CDR3 DNA is TGTGCCAGCAGCTTAGGCGGGAGCCTCTCCTACGAGCAGTACTTC.

This clone was detected a few times. The rearrangement uses TRBV7-2 and TRBJ1-4, with D maybe TRBD1 (5 bases). The CDR3 is 16 amino acids. With 5 bases removed from V and 6 bases from J, the gap between germline ends came to 19 bases. The germline V gene encodes CDR1 SGHTA and CDR2 FQGNSA. CDR3 protein: CASSVRAGRAYEKLFF. CDR3 nucleotides: TGTGCCAGCAGCGTAAGGGCTGGCAGGGCCTATGAAAAACTGTTTTTT. Using reference TRBV7-2 and TRBJ1-4 for the parts outside the CDR3, the full variable domain is GAGVSQSPSNKVTEKGKDVELRCDPISGHTALYWYRQSLGQGLEFLIYFQGNSAPDKSGLPSDRFSAERTGGSVSTLTIQRTQQEDSAVYLCASSVRAGRAYEKLFFGSGTQLSVL.

This clone is a singleton in its sample. The V and J genes are TRBV7-3 and TRBJ1-2; TRBD1 is a possible D gene (5 bases). CDR1 SGHTA and CDR2 FQGTGA come from the germline V gene. The CDR3 is made up of 14 amino acids. The ends were cut back, 5 bases at V and 8 bases at J, with 18 bases in the middle. DNA of the CDR3: TGTGCCAGCAGCACCCCCGGGGGGGTAGGGGGCTACACCTTC. Translation: CASSTPGGVGGYTF.

The V call is TRBV10-3, the J call TRBJ2-5, with TRBD1 identical over 7 bases. V was pared by 3 bases and J by 4 bases, with 5 bases of the junction left unmatched. This CDR3 region has 14 residues. CDR1 is ENHRY and CDR2 is SYGVKD in the germline V gene. The CDR3 bases are TGTGCCATCAGTGAACGACAGGGAAGAGAGACCCAGTACTTC. This codes for CAISERQGRETQYF.

This clone was seen just once. The rearrangement joins TRBV6-6 to TRBJ2-7; 9 bases match TRBD2. The CDR3 contains 16 residues. Per germline, CDR1 MNHNY and CDR2 SVGAGI (reference sequence). Losses at the gene ends were 6 bases for V and 3 bases for J; bases not matched to a gene: 12. CDR3 residues: CASSLAQLTSGYEQYF. The DNA for the CDR3 is TGTGCCAGCAGCCTCGCCCAACTGACTAGCGGCTACGAGCAGTACTTC.

This clone was counted once. This rearrangement joins TRBV6-5 to TRBJ1-4, with D possibly being TRBD1 (6 bases). The ends were cut back, 6 bases at V and 3 bases at J, with 11 bases in the middle. Per germline, CDR1 MNHEY and CDR2 SVGAGI. This CDR3 region has 14 residues. CDR3 residues: CASSTRGPNEKLFF. CDR3 nucleotide sequence: TGTGCCAGCAGCACGCGGGGGCCTAATGAAAAACTGTTTTTT.

The chain has TRBV27 and TRBJ2-7, with a tentative D call TRBD2 (5 bases). Trimming took 2 bases from V and 3 from J, leaving 8 bases between them. This CDR3 spans 13 amino acids. Germline V lookup: CDR1 MNHEY, CDR2 SMNVEV (reference sequence). DNA of the CDR3: TGTGCCAGCAGTTTAGCGGGCGTCTACGAGCAGTACTTC. It is translated as CASSLAGVYEQYF.

The V gene is TRBV7-7, the J gene TRBJ2-1, with D possibly TRBD1 on 6 matching bases. This CDR3 has 12 amino acids. From germline, CDR1 is SSHAT and CDR2 FNYEAQ (reference sequence). Trimming removed 4 bases from V and 8 bases from J, with 9 bases in between. The CDR3: CASSSQGDEQFF. The DNA of the CDR3 is TGTGCCAGCAGCTCACAGGGTGATGAGCAGTTCTTC.